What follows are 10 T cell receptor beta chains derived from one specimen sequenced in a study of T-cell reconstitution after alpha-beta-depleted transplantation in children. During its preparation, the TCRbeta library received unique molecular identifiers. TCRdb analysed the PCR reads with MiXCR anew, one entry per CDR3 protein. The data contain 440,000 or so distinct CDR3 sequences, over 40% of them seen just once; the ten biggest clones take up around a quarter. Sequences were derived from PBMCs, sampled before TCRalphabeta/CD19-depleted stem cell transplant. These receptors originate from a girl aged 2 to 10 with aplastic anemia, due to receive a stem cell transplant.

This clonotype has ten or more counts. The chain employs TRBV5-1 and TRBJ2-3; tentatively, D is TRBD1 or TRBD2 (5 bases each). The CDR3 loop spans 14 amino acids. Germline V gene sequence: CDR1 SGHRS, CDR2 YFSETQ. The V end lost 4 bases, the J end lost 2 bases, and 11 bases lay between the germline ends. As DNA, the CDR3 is TGCGCCAGCAGCGGGGGAACCAACACAGATACGCAGTATTTT. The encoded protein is CASSGGTNTDTQYF.

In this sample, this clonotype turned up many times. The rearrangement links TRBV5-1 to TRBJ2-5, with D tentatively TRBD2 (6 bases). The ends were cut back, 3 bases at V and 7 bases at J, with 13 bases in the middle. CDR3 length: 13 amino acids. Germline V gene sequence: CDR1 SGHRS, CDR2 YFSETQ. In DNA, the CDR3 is TGCGCCAGCAGCTCTAGCGTTGATGGGACCCAGTACTTC. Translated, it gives CASSSSVDGTQYF.

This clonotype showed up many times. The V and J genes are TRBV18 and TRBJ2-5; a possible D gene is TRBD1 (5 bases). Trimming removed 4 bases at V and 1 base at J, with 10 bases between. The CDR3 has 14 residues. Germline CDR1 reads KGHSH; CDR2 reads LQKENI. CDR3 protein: CASSQGISQETQYF. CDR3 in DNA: TGTGCCAGCTCACAGGGGATTTCCCAAGAGACCCAGTACTTC. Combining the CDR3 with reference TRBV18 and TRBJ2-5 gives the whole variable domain NAGVMQNPRHLVRRRGQEARLRCSPMKGHSHVYWYRQLPEEGLKFMVYLQKENIIDESGMPKERFSAEFPKEGPSILRIQQVVRGDSAAYFCASSQGISQETQYFGPGTRLLVL.

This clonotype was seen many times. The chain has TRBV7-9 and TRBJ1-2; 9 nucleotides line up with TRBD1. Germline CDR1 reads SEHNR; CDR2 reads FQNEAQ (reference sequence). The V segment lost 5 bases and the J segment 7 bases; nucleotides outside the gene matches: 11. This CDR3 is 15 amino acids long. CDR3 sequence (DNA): TGTGCCAGCAGCAAACCGGGACAGGGATGGGGTGGCTACACCTTC. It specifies CASSKPGQGWGGYTF.

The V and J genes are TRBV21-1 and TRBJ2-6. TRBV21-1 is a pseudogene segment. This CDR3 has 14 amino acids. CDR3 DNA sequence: TGTGCCAGCAGTAGGTGGGAAGGGGCCAACGTCCTGACTTTC. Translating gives CASSRWEGANVLTF.

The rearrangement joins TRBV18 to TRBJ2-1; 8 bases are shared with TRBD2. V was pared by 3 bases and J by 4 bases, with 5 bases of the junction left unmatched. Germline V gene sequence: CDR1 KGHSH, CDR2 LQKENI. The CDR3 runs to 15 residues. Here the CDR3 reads CASSPVAGWYNEQFF. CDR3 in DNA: TGTGCCAGCTCACCCGTAGCGGGATGGTACAATGAGCAGTTCTTC.

CDR3 amino acids: CATSTGADTQYF. CDR3 DNA sequence: TGTGCCACGTCGACAGGGGCAGATACGCAGTATTTT. The gene calls are TRBV10-3 and TRBJ2-3; 8 bases are a match to TRBD1. V shed 10 bases and J 4 bases; nucleotides not matched to a gene: 4. The V gene's germline CDR1 is ENHRY and CDR2 SYGVKD. CDR3 length: 12 amino acids.

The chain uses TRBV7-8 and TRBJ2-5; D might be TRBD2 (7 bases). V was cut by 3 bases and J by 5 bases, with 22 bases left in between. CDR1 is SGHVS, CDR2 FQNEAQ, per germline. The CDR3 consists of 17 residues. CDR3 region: CASSFLGEGVGRETQYF. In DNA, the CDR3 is TGTGCCAGCAGCTTTTTGGGGGAGGGGGTAGGAAGGGAGACCCAGTACTTC.

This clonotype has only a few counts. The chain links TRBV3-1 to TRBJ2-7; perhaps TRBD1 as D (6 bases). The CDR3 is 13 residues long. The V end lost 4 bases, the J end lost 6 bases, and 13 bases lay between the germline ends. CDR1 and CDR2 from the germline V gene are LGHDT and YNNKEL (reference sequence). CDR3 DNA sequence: TGTGCCAGCAGCCGTGATCCCAGGGGCGAGCAGTACTTC. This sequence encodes CASSRDPRGEQYF.

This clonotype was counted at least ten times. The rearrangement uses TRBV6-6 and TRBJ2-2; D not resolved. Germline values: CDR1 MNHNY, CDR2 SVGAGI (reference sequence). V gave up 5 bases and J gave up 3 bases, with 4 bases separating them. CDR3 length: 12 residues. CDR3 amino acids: CASSQYTGELFF. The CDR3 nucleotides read TGTGCCAGCAGTCAATACACCGGGGAGCTGTTTTTT.